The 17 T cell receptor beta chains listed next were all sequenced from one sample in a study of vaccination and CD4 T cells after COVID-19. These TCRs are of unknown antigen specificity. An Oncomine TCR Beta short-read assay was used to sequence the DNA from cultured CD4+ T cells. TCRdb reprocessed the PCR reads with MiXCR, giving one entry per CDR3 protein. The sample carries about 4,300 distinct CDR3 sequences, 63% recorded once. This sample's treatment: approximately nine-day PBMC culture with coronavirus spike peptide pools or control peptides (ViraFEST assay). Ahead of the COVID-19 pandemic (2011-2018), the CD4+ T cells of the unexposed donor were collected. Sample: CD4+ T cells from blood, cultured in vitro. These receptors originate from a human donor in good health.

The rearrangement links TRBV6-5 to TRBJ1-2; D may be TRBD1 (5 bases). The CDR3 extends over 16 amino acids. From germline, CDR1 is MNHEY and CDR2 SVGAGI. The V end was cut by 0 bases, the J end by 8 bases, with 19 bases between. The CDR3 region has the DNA TGTGCCAGCAGTTACTCGGTGGAGGGGAGGATCGAGGGCTACACCTTC. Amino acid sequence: CASSYSVEGRIEGYTF.

CDR3 sequence reads: CSARDLDRALGPLHF. The CDR3 DNA sequence: TGCAGTGCTAGAGATTTGGACAGGGCCTTAGGGCCCCTCCACTTT. This sequence joins TRBV20-1 and TRBJ1-6; 8 positions match TRBD1. From germline, CDR1 is DFQATT and CDR2 SNEGSKA (reference sequence). V trimming: 0 bases; J trimming: 13 bases; junction bases outside the gene matches: 11. The CDR3 is made up of 15 amino acids.

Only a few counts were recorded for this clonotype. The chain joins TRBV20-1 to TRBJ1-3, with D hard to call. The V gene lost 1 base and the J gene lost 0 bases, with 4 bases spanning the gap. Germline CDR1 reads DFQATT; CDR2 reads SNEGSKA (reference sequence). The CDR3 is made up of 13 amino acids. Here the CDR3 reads CSARVHSGNTIYF. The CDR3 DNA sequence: TGCAGTGCTAGAGTCCACTCTGGAAACACCATATATTTT.

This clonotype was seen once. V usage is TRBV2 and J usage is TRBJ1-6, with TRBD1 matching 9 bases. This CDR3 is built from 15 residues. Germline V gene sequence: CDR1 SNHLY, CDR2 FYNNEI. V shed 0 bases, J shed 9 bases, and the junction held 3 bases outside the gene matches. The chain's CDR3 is CASSEAGQGSSPLHF. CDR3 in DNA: TGTGCCAGCAGTGAAGCAGGACAGGGGTCTTCACCCCTCCACTTT. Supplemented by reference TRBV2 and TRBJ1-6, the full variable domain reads EPEVTQTPSHQVTQMGQEVILRCVPISNHLYFYWYRQILGQKVEFLVSFYNNEISEKSEIFDDQFSVERPDGSNFTLKIRSTKLEDSAMYFCASSEAGQGSSPLHFGNGTRLTVT.

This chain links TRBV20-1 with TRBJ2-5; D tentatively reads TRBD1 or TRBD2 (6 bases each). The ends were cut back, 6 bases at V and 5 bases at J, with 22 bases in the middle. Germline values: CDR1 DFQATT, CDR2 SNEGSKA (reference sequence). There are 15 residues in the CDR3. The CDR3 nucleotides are TGCAGTGCCACCATCGCCCAGGGGAGGATGGAGACCCAGTACTTC. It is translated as CSATIAQGRMETQYF.

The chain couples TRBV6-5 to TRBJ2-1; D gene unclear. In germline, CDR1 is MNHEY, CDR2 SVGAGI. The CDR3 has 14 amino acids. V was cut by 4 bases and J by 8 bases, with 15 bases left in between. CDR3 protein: CASSWGTGNDEQFF. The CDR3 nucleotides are TGTGCCAGCAGTTGGGGTACTGGGAACGATGAGCAGTTCTTC.

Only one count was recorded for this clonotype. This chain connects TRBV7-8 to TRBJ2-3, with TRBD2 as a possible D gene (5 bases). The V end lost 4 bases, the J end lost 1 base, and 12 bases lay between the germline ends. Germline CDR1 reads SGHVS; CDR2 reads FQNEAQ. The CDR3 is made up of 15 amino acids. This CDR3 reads CASSYSGTGTDTQYF. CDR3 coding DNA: TGTGCCAGCAGCTACAGCGGAACAGGCACAGATACGCAGTATTTT.

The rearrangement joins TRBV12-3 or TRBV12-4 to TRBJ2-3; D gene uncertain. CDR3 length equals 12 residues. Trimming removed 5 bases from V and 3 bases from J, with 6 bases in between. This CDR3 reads CASSRRTDTQYF. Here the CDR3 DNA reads TGTGCCAGCAGTCGTAGGACAGATACGCAGTATTTT.

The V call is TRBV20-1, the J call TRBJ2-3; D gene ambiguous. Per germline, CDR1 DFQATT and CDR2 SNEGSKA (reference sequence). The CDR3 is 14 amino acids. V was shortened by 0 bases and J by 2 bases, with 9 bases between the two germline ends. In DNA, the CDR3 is TGCAGTGCTAGAGAAGGCCGGTACACAGATACGCAGTATTTT. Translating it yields CSAREGRYTDTQYF.

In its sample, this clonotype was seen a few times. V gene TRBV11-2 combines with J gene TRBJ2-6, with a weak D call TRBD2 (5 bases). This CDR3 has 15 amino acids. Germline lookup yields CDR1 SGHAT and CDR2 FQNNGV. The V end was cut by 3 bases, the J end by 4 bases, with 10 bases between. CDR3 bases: TGTGCCAGCAGCTTTTGGCAGCGGGGGGCCAACGTCCTGACTTTC. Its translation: CASSFWQRGANVLTF.

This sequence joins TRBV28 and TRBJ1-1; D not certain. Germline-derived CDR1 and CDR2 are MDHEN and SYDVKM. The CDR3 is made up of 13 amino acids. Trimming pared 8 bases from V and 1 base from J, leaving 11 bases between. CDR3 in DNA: TGTGCCAGCGGTACAGAGCCGAACACTGAAGCTTTCTTT. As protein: CASGTEPNTEAFF.

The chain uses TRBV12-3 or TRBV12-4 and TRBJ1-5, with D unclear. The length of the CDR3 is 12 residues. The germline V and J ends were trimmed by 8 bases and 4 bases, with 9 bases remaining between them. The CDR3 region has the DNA TGTGCCAGCCAGTTGACGAATCAGCCCCAGCATTTT. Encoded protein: CASQLTNQPQHF.

CDR3: CASSYSRGREDGYTF. DNA of the CDR3: TGTGCCAGCAGTTACTCGAGGGGCAGGGAAGATGGCTACACCTTC. V usage is TRBV6-5 and J usage is TRBJ1-2; weak D call: TRBD1 (5 bases). V gave up 0 bases and J gave up 6 bases, with 14 bases separating them. From germline, CDR1 is MNHEY and CDR2 SVGAGI. The CDR3 covers 15 residues.

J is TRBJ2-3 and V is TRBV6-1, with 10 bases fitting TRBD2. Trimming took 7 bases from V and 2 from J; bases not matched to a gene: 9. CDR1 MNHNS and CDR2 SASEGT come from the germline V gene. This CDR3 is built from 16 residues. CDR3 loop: CASKALAGPPTDTQYF. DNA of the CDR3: TGTGCCAGCAAGGCACTAGCGGGGCCCCCCACAGATACGCAGTATTTT.

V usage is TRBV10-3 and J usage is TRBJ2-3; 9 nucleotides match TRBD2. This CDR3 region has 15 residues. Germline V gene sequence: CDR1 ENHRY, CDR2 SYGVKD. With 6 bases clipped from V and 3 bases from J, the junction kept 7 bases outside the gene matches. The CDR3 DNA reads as TGTGCCATCAGCGGGCGGGGGGGCCCGACAGATACGCAGTATTTT. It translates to CAISGRGGPTDTQYF.

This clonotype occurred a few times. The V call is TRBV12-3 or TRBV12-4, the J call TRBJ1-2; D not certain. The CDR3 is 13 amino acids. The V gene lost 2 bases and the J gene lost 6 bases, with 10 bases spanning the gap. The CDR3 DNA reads TGTGCCAGCAGTTTAAGTAGCAGGAATGGCTACACCTTC. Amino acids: CASSLSSRNGYTF.

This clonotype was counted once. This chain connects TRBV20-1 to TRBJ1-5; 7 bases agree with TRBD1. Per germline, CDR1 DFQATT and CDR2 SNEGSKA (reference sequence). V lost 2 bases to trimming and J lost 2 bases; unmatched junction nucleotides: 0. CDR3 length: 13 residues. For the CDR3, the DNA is TGCAGTGCTAGAACAGGGGGCAATCAGCCCCAGCATTTT. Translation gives CSARTGGNQPQHF.